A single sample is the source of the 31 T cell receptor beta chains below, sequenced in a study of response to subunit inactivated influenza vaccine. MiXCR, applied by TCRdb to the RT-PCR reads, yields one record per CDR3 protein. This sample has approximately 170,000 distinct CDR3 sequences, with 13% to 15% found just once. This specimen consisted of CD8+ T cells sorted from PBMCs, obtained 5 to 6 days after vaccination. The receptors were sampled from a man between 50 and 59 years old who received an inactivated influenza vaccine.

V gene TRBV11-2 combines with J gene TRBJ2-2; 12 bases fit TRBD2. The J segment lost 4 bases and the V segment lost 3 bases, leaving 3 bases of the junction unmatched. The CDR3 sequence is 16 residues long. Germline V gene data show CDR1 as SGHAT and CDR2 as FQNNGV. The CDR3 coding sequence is TGTGCCAGCAGCTTCAGGACTAGCGGGGTCACCGGGGAGCTGTTTTTT. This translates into CASSFRTSGVTGELFF.

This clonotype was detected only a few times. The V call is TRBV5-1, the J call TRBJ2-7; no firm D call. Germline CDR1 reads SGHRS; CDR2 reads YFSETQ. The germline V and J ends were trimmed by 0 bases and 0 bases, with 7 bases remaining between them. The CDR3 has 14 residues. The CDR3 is CASSLEASSYEQYF. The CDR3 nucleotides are TGCGCCAGCAGCTTGGAAGCCAGCTCCTACGAGCAGTACTTC.

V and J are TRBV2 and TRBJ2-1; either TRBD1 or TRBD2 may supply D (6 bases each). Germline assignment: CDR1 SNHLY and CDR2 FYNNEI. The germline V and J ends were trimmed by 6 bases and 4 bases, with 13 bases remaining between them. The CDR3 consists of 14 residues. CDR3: CASSGGGSYNEQFF. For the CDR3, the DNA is TGTGCCAGCAGCGGAGGGGGGTCATACAATGAGCAGTTCTTC.

Here the CDR3 reads CASSLGNLGGETQYF. The CDR3 DNA follows: TGCGCCAGCAGCTTGGGGAATTTAGGAGGCGAGACCCAGTACTTC. V gene TRBV5-1 combines with J gene TRBJ2-5; possible D gene TRBD2, 5 bases. Germline lookup yields CDR1 SGHRS and CDR2 YFSETQ. The germline V and J ends were trimmed by 0 bases and 5 bases, with 14 bases remaining between them. This CDR3 spans 15 amino acids.

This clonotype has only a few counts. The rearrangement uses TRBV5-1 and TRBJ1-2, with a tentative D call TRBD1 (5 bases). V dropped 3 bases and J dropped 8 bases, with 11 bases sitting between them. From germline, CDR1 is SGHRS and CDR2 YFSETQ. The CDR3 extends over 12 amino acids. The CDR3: CASSYSGDGYTF. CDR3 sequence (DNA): TGCGCCAGCAGCTACTCTGGGGACGGCTACACCTTC.

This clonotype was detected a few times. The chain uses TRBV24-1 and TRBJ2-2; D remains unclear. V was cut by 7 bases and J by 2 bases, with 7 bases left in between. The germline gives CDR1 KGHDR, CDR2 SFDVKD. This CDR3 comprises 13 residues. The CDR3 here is CATRSLNTGELFF. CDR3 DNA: TGTGCCACCAGAAGCCTCAACACCGGGGAGCTGTTTTTT.

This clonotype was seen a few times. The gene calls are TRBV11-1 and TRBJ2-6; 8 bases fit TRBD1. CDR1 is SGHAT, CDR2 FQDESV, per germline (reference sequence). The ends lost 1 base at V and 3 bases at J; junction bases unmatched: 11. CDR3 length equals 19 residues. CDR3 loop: CASSLGSGRGRFGANVLTF. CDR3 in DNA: TGTGCCAGCAGCTTAGGCTCTGGCAGGGGGCGCTTTGGGGCCAACGTCCTGACTTTC.

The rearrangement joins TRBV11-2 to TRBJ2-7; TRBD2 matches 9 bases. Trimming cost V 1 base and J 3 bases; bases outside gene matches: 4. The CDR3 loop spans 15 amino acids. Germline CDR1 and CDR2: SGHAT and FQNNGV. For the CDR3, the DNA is TGTGCCAGCAGCTTAGCTAGCGGGACATTCTACGAGCAGTACTTC. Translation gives CASSLASGTFYEQYF.

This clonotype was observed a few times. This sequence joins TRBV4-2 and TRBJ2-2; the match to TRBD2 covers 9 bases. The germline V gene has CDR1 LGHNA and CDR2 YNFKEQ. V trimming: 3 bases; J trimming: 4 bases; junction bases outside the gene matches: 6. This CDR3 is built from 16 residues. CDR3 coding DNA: TGTGCCAGCAGCCAGGCGGGACTAGCACTCACCGGGGAGCTGTTTTTT. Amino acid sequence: CASSQAGLALTGELFF.

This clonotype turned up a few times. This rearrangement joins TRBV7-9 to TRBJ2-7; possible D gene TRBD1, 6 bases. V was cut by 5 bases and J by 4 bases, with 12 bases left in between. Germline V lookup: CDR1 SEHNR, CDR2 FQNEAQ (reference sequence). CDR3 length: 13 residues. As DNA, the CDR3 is TGTGCCAGCAGCGGCCGACAGGCGTACGAGCAGTACTTC. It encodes CASSGRQAYEQYF.

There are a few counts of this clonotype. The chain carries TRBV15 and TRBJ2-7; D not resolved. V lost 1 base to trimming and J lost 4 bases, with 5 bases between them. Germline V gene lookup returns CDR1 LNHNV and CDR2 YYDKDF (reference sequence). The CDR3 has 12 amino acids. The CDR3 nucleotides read TGTGCCACCAGCAGAGCAGATTACGAGCAGTACTTC. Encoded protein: CATSRADYEQYF.

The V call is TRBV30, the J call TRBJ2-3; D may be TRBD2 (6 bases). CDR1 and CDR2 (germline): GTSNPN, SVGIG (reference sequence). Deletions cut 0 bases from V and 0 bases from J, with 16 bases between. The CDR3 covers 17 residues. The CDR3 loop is CAWSVGGPETSTDTQYF. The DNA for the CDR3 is TGTGCCTGGAGTGTCGGAGGGCCGGAAACTAGCACAGATACGCAGTATTTT.

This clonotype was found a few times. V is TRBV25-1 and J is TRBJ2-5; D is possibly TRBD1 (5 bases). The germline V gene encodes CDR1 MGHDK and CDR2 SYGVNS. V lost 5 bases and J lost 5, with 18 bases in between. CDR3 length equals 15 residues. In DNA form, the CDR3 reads TGTGCCAGCAGTTCTCCCCTCCAGGGCCCCGAGACCCAGTACTTC. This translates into CASSSPLQGPETQYF.

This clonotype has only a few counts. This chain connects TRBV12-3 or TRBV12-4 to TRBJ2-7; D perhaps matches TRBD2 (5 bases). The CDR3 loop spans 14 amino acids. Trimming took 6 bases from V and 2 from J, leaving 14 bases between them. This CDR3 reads CASSRGRRAYEQYF. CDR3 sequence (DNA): TGTGCCAGCAGCCGAGGGCGCCGAGCCTACGAGCAGTACTTC.

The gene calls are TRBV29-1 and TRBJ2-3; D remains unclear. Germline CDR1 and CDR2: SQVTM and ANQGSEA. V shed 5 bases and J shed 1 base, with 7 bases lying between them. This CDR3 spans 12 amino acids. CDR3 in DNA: TGCAGCGTTTTGTGGCGCACAGATACGCAGTATTTT. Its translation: CSVLWRTDTQYF.

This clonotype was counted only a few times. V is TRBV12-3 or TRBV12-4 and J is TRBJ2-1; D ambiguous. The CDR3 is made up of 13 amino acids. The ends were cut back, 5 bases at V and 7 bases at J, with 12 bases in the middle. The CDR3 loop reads CASSGPGWNEQFF. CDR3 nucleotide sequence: TGTGCCAGCAGTGGTCCGGGCTGGAATGAGCAGTTCTTC.

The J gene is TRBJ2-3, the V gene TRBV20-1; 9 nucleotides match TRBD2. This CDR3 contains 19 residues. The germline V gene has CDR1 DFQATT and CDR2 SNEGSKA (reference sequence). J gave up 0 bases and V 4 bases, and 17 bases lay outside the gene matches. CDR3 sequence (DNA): TGCAGTGCTATGAGCTGGACTAGCGTTTTTAATTCCAGCACAGATACGCAGTATTTT. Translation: CSAMSWTSVFNSSTDTQYF.

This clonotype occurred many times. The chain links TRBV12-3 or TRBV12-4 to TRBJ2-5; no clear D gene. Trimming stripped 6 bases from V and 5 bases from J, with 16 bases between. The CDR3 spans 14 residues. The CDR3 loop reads CASSLPGISETQYF. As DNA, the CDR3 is TGTGCCAGCAGCCTCCCGGGCATTTCGGAGACCCAGTACTTC.

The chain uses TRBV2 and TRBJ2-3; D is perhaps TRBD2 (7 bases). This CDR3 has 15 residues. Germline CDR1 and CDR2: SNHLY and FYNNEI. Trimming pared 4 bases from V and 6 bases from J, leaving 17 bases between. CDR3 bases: TGTGCCAGCAGTGCTGGTGGGGGGGCCAGGGATACGCAGTATTTT. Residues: CASSAGGGARDTQYF.

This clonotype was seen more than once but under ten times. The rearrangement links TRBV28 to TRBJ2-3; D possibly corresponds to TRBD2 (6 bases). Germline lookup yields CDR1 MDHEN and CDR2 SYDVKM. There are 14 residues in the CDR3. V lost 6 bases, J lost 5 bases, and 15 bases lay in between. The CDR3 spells CASSLGGERDTQYF. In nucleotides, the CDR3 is TGTGCCAGCAGCTTGGGCGGGGAGAGAGATACGCAGTATTTT.

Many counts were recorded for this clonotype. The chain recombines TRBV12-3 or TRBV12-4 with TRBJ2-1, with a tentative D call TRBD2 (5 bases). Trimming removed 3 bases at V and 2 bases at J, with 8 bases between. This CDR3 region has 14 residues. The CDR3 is CASSLLAAYNEQFF. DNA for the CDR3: TGTGCCAGCAGTTTGCTAGCAGCCTACAATGAGCAGTTCTTC.

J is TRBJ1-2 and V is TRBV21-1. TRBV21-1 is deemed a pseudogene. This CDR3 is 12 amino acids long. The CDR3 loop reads CASSTQIYGYTF. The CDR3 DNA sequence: TGTGCCAGCAGCACACAGATATATGGCTACACCTTC.

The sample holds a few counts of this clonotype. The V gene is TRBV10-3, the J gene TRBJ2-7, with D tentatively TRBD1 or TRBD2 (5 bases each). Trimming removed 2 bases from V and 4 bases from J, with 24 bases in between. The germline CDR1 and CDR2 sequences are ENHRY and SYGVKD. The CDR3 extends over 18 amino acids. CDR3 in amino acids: CAISEPISRGRRQYEQYF. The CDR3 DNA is TGTGCCATCAGTGAGCCGATCTCGAGGGGACGGCGTCAGTACGAGCAGTACTTC.

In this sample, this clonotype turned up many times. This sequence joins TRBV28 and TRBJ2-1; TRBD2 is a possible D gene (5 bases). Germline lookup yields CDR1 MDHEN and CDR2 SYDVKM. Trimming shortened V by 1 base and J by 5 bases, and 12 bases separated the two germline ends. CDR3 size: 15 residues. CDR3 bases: TGTGCCAGCAGTTTATATGGGGAGAGTAACAATGAGCAGTTCTTC. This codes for CASSLYGESNNEQFF.

The CDR3 DNA reads TGTGCCAGCAGTTTAGGGGGGGGACTAGCGGAGTTCTACAATGAGCAGTTCTTC. Protein product: CASSLGGGLAEFYNEQFF. V is TRBV12-3 or TRBV12-4 and J is TRBJ2-1; 11 positions match TRBD2. The J segment lost 3 bases and the V segment lost 1 base, leaving 8 bases of the junction unmatched. The length of the CDR3 is 18 residues.

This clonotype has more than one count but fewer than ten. In nucleotides, the CDR3 is TGCGCCAGCAGCTTGGCACCGGACGGCTCCTACGAGCAGTACTTC. Translated: CASSLAPDGSYEQYF. The V call is TRBV5-1, the J call TRBJ2-7, with D unclear. V lost 0 bases, J lost 0 bases, and 10 bases lay in between. The CDR3 runs to 15 residues. The germline V gene encodes CDR1 SGHRS and CDR2 YFSETQ.

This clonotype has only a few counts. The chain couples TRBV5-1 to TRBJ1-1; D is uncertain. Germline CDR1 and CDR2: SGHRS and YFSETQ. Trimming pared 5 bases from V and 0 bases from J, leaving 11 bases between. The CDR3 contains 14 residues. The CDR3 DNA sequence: TGCGCCAGCAGTCACGGCAAGTTGAACACTGAAGCTTTCTTT. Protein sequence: CASSHGKLNTEAFF.

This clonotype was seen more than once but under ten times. CDR3 nucleotides: TGTGCCAGCAGCTTTGGACCCCGCCCCTACGAGCAGTACTTC. Its translation: CASSFGPRPYEQYF. The V and J genes are TRBV7-2 and TRBJ2-7; D gene unclear. The V end lost 3 bases, the J end lost 2 bases, and 11 bases lay between the germline ends. The CDR3 has 14 amino acids. Germline CDR1 is SGHTA and CDR2 is FQGNSA.

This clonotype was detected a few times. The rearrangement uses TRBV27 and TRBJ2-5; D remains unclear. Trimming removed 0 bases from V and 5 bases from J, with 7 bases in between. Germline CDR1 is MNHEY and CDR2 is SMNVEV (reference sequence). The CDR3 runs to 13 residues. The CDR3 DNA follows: TGTGCCAGCAGTTTATCTATCCTGGAGACCCAGTACTTC. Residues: CASSLSILETQYF.

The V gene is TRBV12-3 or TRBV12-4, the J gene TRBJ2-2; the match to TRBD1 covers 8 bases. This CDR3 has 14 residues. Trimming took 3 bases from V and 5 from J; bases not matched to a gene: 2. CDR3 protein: CASSFGQGTGELFF. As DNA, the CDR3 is TGTGCCAGCAGTTTTGGACAGGGAACCGGGGAGCTGTTTTTT.

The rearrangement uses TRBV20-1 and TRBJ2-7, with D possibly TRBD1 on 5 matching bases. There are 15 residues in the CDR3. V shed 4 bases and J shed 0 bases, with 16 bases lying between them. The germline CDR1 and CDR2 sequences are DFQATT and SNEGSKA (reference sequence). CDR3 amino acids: CSATVEGVSSYEQYF. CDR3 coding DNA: TGCAGTGCTACGGTAGAAGGGGTAAGCTCCTACGAGCAGTACTTC.